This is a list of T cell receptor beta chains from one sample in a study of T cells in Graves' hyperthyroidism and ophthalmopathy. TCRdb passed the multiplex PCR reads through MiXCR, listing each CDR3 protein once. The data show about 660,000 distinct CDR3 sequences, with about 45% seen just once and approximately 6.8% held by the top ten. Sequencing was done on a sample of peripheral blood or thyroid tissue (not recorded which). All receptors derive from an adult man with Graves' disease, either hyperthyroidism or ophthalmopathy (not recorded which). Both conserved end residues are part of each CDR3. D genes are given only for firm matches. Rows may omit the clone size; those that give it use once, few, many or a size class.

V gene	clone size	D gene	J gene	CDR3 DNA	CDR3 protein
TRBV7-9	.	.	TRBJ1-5	TGTGCCAGCAGCCTTGATTGGGATCAGCCCCAGCATTTT	CASSLDWDQPQHF
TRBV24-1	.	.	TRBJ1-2	TGTGCCACCAGTGCTAAGGACAGCAACCAGGGCTACACCTTC	CATSAKDSNQGYTF
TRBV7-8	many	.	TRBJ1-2	TGTGCCAGCAGCTCACAAAATGGCTACACCTTC	CASSSQNGYTF
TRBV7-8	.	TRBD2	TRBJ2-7	TGTGCCAGCAGACGGACTAGCGGGTCGGACGAGCAGTACTTC	CASRRTSGSDEQYF
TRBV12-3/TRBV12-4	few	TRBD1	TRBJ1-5	TGTGCCAGCAGTTTCCGACAGGGACCAAATCAGCCCCAGCATTTT	CASSFRQGPNQPQHF
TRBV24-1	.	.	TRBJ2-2	TGTGCCACCAGTGATTTCGGGAGCTCCGGGGAGCTGTTTTTT	CATSDFGSSGELFF
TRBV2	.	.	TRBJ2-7	TGTGCCAGCAGTGCCCCCGGGGCAGGCTACGAGCAGTACTTC	CASSAPGAGYEQYF
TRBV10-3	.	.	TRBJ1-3	TGTGCCATCAGTGAACAGATCTCTGGAAACACCATATATTTT	CAISEQISGNTIYF
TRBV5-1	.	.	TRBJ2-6	TGCGCCAGCATCGGTCGCCTGACTTTC	CASIGRLTF
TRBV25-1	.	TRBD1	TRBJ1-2	TGTGCCAGCAGTTTAGGGGGACAGGGCGGCGATGGCTACACCTTC	CASSLGGQGGDGYTF
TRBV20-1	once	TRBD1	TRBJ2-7	TGCAGTGCTTCCGGGACAGGGGGCGGGTCCGGGTACTTC	CSASGTGGGSGYF
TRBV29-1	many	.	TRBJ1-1	TGCAGCGTTGTGCAGGTTCGGGCTTTCTTT	CSVVQVRAFF
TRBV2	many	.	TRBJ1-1	TGTGCCAGCATGGGCAGGGGCACTGAAGCTTTCTTT	CASMGRGTEAFF
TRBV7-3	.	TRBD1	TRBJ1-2	TGTGCCAGCAGCCAAGATCGATCCAGGGGGCTTGGCTACACCTTC	CASSQDRSRGLGYTF
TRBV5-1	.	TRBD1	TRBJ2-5	TGCGCCAGCAGCTCGACCCCGACAGGGGGAGAGACCCAGTACTTC	CASSSTPTGGETQYF
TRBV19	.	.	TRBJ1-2	TGTGCCAGTAGTATAGCAGCGCAGTATAACTATGGCTACACCTTC	CASSIAAQYNYGYTF
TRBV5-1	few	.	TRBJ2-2	TGCGCCAGCAGCTTGACAGGGATGGCCGGGGAGCTGTTTTTT	CASSLTGMAGELFF
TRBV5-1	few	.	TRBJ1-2	TGCGCCAGCAGCTTACAGGGTATGACTGACTATGGCTACACCTTC	CASSLQGMTDYGYTF
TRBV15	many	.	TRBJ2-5	TGTGCCACCAGCAGAGGCGGGCAAGAGACCCAGTACTTC	CATSRGGQETQYF
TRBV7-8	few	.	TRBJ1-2	TGTGCCAGCAGCTTAGAAGACAGAAACTATGGCTACACCTTC	CASSLEDRNYGYTF
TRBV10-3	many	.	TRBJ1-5	TGTGCCATCAGTGAAGGGCGGCAGGTCAGTCAGCCCCAGCATTTT	CAISEGRQVSQPQHF
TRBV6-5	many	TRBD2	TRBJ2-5	TGTGCCAGCAGACTAGCGGGCAATCAAGAGACCCAGTACTTC	CASRLAGNQETQYF
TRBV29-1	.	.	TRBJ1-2	TGCAGTTTAAGCCCGGGCTATGGCTACACCTTC	CSLSPGYGYTF
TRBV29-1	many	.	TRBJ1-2	TGCAGCGTTGAGGTTAGGGACCGAAGCTATGGCTACACCTTC	CSVEVRDRSYGYTF
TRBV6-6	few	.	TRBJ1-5	TGTGCCAGCGTCAAGGGTGGGGGTCAGCCCCAGCATTTT	CASVKGGGQPQHF
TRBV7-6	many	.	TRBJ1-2	TGTGCCAGCAGCTTAGCAGGGGCGCTTGGCTACACCTTC	CASSLAGALGYTF
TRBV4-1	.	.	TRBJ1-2	TGCGCCAGCGGGGGAAATGGCTACACCTTC	CASGGNGYTF
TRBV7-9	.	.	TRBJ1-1	TGTGCCAGCAGCCCGGCGGGGGGTAGAACTGAAGCTTTCTTT	CASSPAGGRTEAFF
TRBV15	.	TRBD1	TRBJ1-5	TGTGCCACCAGCAGACGGGGGGACAGGGCTATAGCCCAGCATTTT	CATSRRGDRAIAQHF
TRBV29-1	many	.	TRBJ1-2	TGCAGCGTTGGGGGGGTGTCGGATGGCTACACCTTC	CSVGGVSDGYTF
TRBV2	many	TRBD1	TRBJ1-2	TGTGCCAGCACCTTGGACAGGGTGGACGGCTACACCTTC	CASTLDRVDGYTF
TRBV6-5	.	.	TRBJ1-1	TGTGCCAGCAGCTTATCAGCCCACCTGACAGAAAACACTGAAGCTTTCTTT	CASSLSAHLTENTEAFF
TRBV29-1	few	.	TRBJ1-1	TGCAGCGTTGAGGGTCATATGAACACTGAAGCTTTCTTT	CSVEGHMNTEAFF